This T cell receptor (beta chain) was profiled in a study of regulatory T cells in long-lasting Graves disease. Indicated time point: persistent/refractory GD, antithyroid drugs over 5 years with positive TRAb. Following extraction of RNA from PBMCs, that RNA was used to make the TCR library. For TCR beta, libraries came from iRepertoire HTBI primers and Arm-PCR of CDR3 regions. A single record per CDR3 protein comes from TCRdb applying MiXCR to the multiplex PCR reads. The data show approximately 400,000 distinct CDR3 sequences, roughly 25% seen once. At least ten counts were recorded for this clonotype. Its cognate antigen is unknown. The study's findings and limits: In persistent patients, shared public clonotypes (around 2,500) outnumbered those in new patients (roughly 870).

The origin of this receptor is a woman between 35 and 50 years old with Graves disease. The sequenced sample was peripheral blood mononuclear cells (PBMCs), obtained when the disease was refractory, from a patient treated with antithyroid drugs.

This CDR3 is CASSFGQGNYGYTF. CDR3 sequence (DNA): TGTGCCAGCAGTTTCGGACAGGGGAACTATGGCTACACCTTC. V gene TRBV28 combines with J gene TRBJ1-2, with 9 bases fitting TRBD1. The V and J ends lost 3 bases and 2 bases, in that order; junction bases with no gene match: 1. Germline CDR1 MDHEN, CDR2 SYDVKM. The CDR3 sequence is 14 residues long.